Listed here are 9 T cell receptor beta chains from one sample, sequenced in a study of T cell responses to AZD1222 COVID-19 vaccine. Clones were sequenced by immunoSEQ multiplex PCR, and TCRdb holds only the in-frame ones, with some missing. The repertoire includes some 56,000 clones, approximately 89% of them detected once, and 6% to 7.5% sits in the top ten. The specimen comprised peripheral blood, sampled 28 days after the second AZD1222 dose. The receptor set was obtained from an adult who received the AZD1222 COVID-19 vaccine.

On this clone itself: One end of the junction does not line up with germline, which may come from a read error. This sequence joins TRBV2 and TRBJ2-1, with D hard to call. Germline V lookup: CDR1 SNHLY, CDR2 FYNNEI. CDR3 length: 9 amino acids. The CDR3 DNA reads TGTGCCAGCAGTGAAATTCATATCTTC. Translated, it gives CASSEIHIF.

The chain combines TRBV6-5 with TRBJ2-7; 11 bases match TRBD2. The V gene end was trimmed by 5 bases and the J gene end by 1 base; junction bases not matched to a gene: 1. Germline assignment: CDR1 MNHEY and CDR2 SVGAGI. The CDR3 contains 14 residues. CDR3 nucleotide sequence: TGTGCCAGCAGTCGGACTAGCGGGTCCTACGAGCAGTACTTC. This codes for CASSRTSGSYEQYF.

The CDR3 DNA sequence: TGTGCCATCGGGACAGGGGGCGCCTATAATTCACCCCTCCACTTT. Amino acid sequence: CAIGTGGAYNSPLHF. The rearrangement links TRBV19 to TRBJ1-6; 12 nucleotides align to TRBD1. Germline CDR1 is LNHDA and CDR2 is SQIVND (reference sequence). The CDR3 extends over 15 amino acids. With V trimmed by 10 bases and J by 2 bases, 3 bases remained unmatched.

This chain uses TRBV7-2 with TRBJ1-1; no firm D call. The CDR3 is 14 amino acids. With 2 bases removed from V and 5 bases from J, the gap between germline ends came to 12 bases. CDR1 and CDR2 from the germline V gene are SGHTA and FQGNSA. CDR3 sequence (DNA): TGTGCCAGCAGCTTATGGATTGGGAAGACTGAAGCTTTCTTT. Its translation: CASSLWIGKTEAFF.

This chain uses TRBV9 with TRBJ2-2, with 7 bases lining up with TRBD1. Per germline, CDR1 SGDLS and CDR2 YYNGEE. The ends lost 4 bases at V and 0 bases at J; junction bases unmatched: 6. The length of the CDR3 is 16 residues. The CDR3 DNA sequence: TGTGCCAGCAGCATACAGGGGCAACCGAACACCGGGGAGCTGTTTTTT. It encodes CASSIQGQPNTGELFF. The whole variable domain, filled in from reference TRBV9 and TRBJ2-2, reads DSGVTQTPKHLITATGQRVTLRCSPRSGDLSVYWYQQSLDQGLQFLIQYYNGEERAKGNILERFSAQQFPDLHSELNLSSLELGDSALYFCASSIQGQPNTGELFFGEGSRLTVL.

The gene calls are TRBV6-5 and TRBJ2-7; TRBD2 aligns across 10 bases. V trimming: 6 bases; J trimming: 5 bases; junction bases outside the gene matches: 10. In germline, CDR1 is MNHEY, CDR2 SVGAGI. The CDR3 runs 15 residues. CDR3 DNA sequence: TGTGCCAGCAGATCCAGGACTAGCGGAGCCCACGAGCAGTACTTC. This gives the protein CASRSRTSGAHEQYF.

The chain joins TRBV7-3 to TRBJ2-1, with D unclear. The CDR3 has 15 residues. Trimming left V 5 bases short and J 0 bases short, with 11 bases between. CDR1 is SGHTA, CDR2 FQGTGA, per germline. CDR3 sequence (DNA): TGTGCCAGCAGCCCTTCCCCCCACTCCTACAATGAGCAGTTCTTC. Translated, it gives CASSPSPHSYNEQFF.

J is TRBJ2-7 and V is TRBV6-5, with D uncertain. Trimming left V 2 bases short and J 11 bases short, with 16 bases between. The CDR3 sequence is 13 residues long. The germline CDR1 and CDR2 sequences are MNHEY and SVGAGI. In DNA, the CDR3 is TGTGCCAGCAGTTACGCCAGGACCCGGATCAAGTACTTC. Translation gives CASSYARTRIKYF.

The CDR3 DNA reads TGTGCCAGCAGCGGAGGGGGGGCCGAGCAGTACTTC. It encodes CASSGGGAEQYF. The V and J genes are TRBV5-4 and TRBJ2-7; possible D gene TRBD2, 7 bases. The V end lost 4 bases, the J end lost 6 bases, and 11 bases lay between the germline ends. The CDR3 totals 12 residues. The germline CDR1 and CDR2 sequences are SGHNT and YYREEE (reference sequence).